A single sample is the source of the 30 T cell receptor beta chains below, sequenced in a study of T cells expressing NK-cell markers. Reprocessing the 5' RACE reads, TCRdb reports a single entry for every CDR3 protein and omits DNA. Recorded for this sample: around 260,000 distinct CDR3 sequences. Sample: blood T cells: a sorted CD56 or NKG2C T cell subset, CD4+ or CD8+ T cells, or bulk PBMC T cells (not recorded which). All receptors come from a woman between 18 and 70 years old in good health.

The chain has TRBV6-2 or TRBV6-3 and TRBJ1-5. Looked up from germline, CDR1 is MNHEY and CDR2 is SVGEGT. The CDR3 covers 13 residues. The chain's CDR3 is CASSLGLVQPQHF.

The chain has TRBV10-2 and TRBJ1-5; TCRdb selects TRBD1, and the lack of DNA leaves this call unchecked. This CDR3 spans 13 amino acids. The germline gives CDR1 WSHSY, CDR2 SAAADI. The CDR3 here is CASMAGFDQPQHF.

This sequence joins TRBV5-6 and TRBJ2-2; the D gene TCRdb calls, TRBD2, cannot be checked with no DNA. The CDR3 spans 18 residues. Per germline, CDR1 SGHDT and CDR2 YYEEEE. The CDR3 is CASSLVMRGLAGSGELFF. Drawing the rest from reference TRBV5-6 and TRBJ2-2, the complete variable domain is DAGVTQSPTHLIKTRGQQVTLRCSPKSGHDTVSWYQQALGQGPQFIFQYYEEEERQRGNFPDRFSGHQFPNYSSELNVNALLLGDSALYLCASSLVMRGLAGSGELFFGEGSRLTVL.

The chain's CDR3 is CSASPGSLRGETQYF. The V call is TRBV20-1, the J call TRBJ2-5; TCRdb returns TRBD1, unconfirmable since there is no DNA. Germline V gene sequence: CDR1 DFQATT, CDR2 SNEGSKA (reference sequence). The CDR3 loop spans 15 amino acids.

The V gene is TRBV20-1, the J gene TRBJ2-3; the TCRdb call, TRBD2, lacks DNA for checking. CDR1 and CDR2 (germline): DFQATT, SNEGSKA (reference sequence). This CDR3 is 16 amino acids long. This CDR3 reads CSARDGPGGNTDTQYF.

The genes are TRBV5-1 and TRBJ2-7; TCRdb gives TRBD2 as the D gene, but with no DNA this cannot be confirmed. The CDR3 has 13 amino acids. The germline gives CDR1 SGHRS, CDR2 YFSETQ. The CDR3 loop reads CASSPAPSGEQYF.

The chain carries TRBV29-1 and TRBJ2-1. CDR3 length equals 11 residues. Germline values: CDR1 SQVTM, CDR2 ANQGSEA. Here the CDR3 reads CSVGPNNEQFF.

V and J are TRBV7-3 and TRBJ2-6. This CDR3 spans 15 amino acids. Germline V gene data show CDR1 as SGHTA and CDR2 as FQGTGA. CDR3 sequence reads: CASSPSGGGANVLTF.

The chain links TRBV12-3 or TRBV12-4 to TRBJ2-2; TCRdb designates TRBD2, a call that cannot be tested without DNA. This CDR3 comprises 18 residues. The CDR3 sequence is CASSLGFGLATNTGELFF.

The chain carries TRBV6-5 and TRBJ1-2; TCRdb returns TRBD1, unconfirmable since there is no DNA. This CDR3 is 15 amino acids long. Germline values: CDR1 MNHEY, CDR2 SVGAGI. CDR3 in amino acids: CASSSGTGGAYGYTF.

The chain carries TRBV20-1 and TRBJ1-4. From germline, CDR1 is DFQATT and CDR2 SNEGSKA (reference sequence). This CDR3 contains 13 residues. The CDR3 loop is CSALTDLNEKLFF.

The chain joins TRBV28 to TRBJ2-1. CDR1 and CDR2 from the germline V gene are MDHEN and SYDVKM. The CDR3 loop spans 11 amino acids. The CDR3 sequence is CASRVLGEQFF. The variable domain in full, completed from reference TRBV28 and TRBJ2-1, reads DVKVTQSSRYLVKRTGEKVFLECVQDMDHENMFWYRQDPGLGLRLIYFSYDVKMKEKGDIPEGYSVSREKKERFSLILESASTNQTSMYLCASRVLGEQFFGPGTRLTVL.

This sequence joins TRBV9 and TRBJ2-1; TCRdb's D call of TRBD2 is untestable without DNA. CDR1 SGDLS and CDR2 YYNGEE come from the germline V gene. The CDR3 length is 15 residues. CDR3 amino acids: CASSVGWGAYNEQFF.

The CDR3 sequence: CSARDAGRQGDEKLFF. V gene TRBV20-1 combines with J gene TRBJ1-4. Germline CDR1 reads DFQATT; CDR2 reads SNEGSKA (reference sequence). This CDR3 has 16 amino acids.

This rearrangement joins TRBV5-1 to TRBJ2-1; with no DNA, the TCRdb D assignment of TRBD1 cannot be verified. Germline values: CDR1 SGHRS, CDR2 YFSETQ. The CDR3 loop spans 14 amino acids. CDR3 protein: CASSGQGAHNEQFF.

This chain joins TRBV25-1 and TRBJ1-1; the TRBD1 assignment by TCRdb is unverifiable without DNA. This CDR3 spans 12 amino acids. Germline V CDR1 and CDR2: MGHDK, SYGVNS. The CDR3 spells CASRTGGVVAFF.

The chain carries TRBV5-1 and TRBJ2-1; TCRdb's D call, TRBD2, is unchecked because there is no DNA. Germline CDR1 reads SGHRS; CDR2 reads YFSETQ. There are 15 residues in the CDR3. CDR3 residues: CASSLELAGNNEQFF.

The CDR3 is CASSQLQGAFYNSPLHF. The chain recombines TRBV7-9 with TRBJ1-6; TCRdb's D call of TRBD1 is untestable without DNA. The length of the CDR3 is 17 residues. Germline loops: CDR1 SEHNR, CDR2 FQNEAQ (reference sequence).

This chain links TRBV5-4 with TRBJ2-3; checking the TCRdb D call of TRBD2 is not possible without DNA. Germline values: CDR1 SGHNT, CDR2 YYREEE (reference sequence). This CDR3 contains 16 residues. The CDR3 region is CASSLLTSGSTDTQYF.

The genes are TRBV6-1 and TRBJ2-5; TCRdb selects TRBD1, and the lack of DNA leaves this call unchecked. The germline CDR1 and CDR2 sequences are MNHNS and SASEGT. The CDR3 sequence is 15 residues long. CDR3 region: CASIPTGAGRETQYF.

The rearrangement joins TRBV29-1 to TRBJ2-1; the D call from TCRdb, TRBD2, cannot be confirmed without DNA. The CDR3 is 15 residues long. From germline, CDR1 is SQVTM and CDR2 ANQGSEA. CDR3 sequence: CSVGMRLAVYNEQFF.

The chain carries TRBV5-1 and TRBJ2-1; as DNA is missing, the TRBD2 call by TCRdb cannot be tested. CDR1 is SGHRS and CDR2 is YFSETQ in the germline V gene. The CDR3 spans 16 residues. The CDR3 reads CASSLAPGLAGEEQFF.

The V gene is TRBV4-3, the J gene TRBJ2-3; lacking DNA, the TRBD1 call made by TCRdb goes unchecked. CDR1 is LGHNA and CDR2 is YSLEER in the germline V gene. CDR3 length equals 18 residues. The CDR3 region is CASSPNGDSGARLDTQYF.

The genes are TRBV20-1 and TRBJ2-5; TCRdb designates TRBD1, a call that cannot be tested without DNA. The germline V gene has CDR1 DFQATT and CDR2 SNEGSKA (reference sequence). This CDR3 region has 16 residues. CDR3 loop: CSAWTGVTLGRGTQYF.

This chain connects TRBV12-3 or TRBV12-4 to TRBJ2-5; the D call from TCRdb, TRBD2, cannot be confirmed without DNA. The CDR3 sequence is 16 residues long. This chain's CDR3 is CASSPSLAGGQETQYF.

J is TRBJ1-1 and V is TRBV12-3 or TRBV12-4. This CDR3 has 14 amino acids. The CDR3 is CASSSAGGETEAFF.

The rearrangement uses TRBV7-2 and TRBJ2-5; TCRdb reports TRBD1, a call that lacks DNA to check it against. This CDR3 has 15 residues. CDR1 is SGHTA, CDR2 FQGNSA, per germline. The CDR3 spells CASSWGTGNIETQYF. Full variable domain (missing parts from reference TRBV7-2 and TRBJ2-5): GAGVSQSPSNKVTEKGKDVELRCDPISGHTALYWYRQSLGQGLEFLIYFQGNSAPDKSGLPSDRFSAERTGGSVSTLTIQRTQQEDSAVYLCASSWGTGNIETQYFGPGTRLLVL.

CDR3 amino acids: CASSLQGSRQETQYF. J is TRBJ2-5 and V is TRBV7-8; TCRdb calls TRBD1, which cannot be checked without DNA. The V gene's germline CDR1 is SGHVS and CDR2 FQNEAQ. The CDR3 is made up of 15 amino acids.

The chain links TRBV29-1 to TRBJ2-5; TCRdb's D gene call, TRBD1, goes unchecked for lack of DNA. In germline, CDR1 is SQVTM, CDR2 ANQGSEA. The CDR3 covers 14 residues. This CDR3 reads CSVIGGRGSTTQYF.

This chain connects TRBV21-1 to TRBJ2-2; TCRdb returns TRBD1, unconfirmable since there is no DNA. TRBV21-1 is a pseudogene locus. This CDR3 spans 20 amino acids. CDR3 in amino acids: CASSKARCARTGVNTGELFF.